This paragraph covers one T cell receptor beta chain sequence. Random hexamers primed reverse transcription of about 0.45 to 1 ug RNA. TCRdb used MiXCR to reprocess the immunoSEQ multiplex PCR reads, holding one entry per CDR3 protein. The repertoire has about 180,000 distinct CDR3 sequences, around 96% of them found once; the top ten carry roughly 0.16%. V was clipped by 3 bases and J by 5 bases; unmatched bases: 10. The CDR3 covers 16 residues. Germline CDR1 LNHNV, CDR2 YYDKDF (reference sequence). This sample is drawn from a study of CD8 T cells in Susac syndrome. The chain links TRBV15 to TRBJ2-5, with 9 nucleotides matching TRBD1. Specimen: CD8+ T cells from PBMCs. This sequence originates from a human donor with multiple sclerosis. CDR3 in amino acids: CATSRKDRGPGETQYF. The CDR3 DNA reads as TGTGCCACCAGCAGGAAGGACAGGGGCCCAGGGGAGACCCAGTACTTC.